Listed below are T cell receptor beta chains from one sample, sequenced in a study of Ad26.COV2.S vaccination and SARS-CoV-2 variants. Clones were sequenced by immunoSEQ multiplex PCR, and TCRdb holds only the in-frame ones, with some missing. The sample yields roughly 400,000 clones, 75% to 90% seen once. This material consisted of peripheral blood, taken in a trial of Ad26.COV2.S vaccine versus placebo. The receptors stem from a person aged 18-60 years who received the Ad26.COV2.S COVID-19 vaccine or a placebo. CDR3s include the opening cysteine and the closing phenylalanine or tryptophan. The order of the fields is CDR3 DNA, CDR3 protein, V gene, J gene, D gene, clone size. D genes are given only for firm matches. Only some rows state a clone size, as once, few, many or a class for expanded clones.

DNA: TGTGCCAGCAGCACAGGGGGAGGGACCAAAAACATTCAGTACTTC
CDR3: CASSTGGGTKNIQYF
V: TRBV28
J: TRBJ2-4
D: -
size: -

DNA: TGTGCCACCAGTGATACAGGGACAGGATACACAGATACGCAGTATTTT
CDR3: CATSDTGTGYTDTQYF
V: TRBV24-1
J: TRBJ2-3
D: TRBD1
size: -

DNA: TGTGCTAGCAGCCCGCTAGCGGCTAGCGGTACTAGCACAGATACGCAGTATTTT
CDR3: CASSPLAASGTSTDTQYF
V: TRBV7-7
J: TRBJ2-3
D: TRBD2
size: -

DNA: TGTGCCATCAGTGCAACAGGGATTTCCGAGCAGTACTTC
CDR3: CAISATGISEQYF
V: TRBV10-3
J: TRBJ2-7
D: -
size: once

DNA: TGTGCCAGCAGCTCGAGAGCGGGGGGAGTAGGGGAGACCCAGTACTTC
CDR3: CASSSRAGGVGETQYF
V: TRBV5-6
J: TRBJ2-5
D: TRBD2
size: -

DNA: TGTGCCTGGAGTTTGAAGGGAGGGACTGGCAATCAGCCCCAGCATTTT
CDR3: CAWSLKGGTGNQPQHF
V: TRBV30
J: TRBJ1-5
D: -
size: -

DNA: TGCGCCAGCAGTGAGACGGGAGGGCGAGAGCAGTACTTC
CDR3: CASSETGGREQYF
V: TRBV10-2
J: TRBJ2-7
D: TRBD2
size: -

DNA: TGTGCCAGCAGCCTAAGCGGGAGCCCCGGGGAGCTGTTTTTT
CDR3: CASSLSGSPGELFF
V: TRBV5-4
J: TRBJ2-2
D: TRBD2
size: -

DNA: TGTGCCAGTAGTGCCGCAGGGGGCGCAGGAGAGACCCAGTACTTC
CDR3: CASSAAGGAGETQYF
V: TRBV19
J: TRBJ2-5
D: TRBD1
size: -

DNA: TGTGCCAGCAGCTTTGGACAGGCTCAAGAGACCCAGTACTTC
CDR3: CASSFGQAQETQYF
V: TRBV11-3
J: TRBJ2-5
D: TRBD1
size: -

DNA: TGTGCCAGCAGTCGACCGGGACTAGCCCAAGAGACCCAGTACTTC
CDR3: CASSRPGLAQETQYF
V: TRBV27
J: TRBJ2-5
D: TRBD2
size: -

DNA: TGTGCCAGCAGTTACCTAGGGCCAGCTGGGGCCAACGTCCTGACTTTC
CDR3: CASSYLGPAGANVLTF
V: TRBV6-5
J: TRBJ2-6
D: -
size: -

DNA: TGTGCCAGCAGCTTCAAAGCGGGAGGAGCAGATACGCAGTATTTT
CDR3: CASSFKAGGADTQYF
V: TRBV7-2
J: TRBJ2-3
D: TRBD2
size: -

DNA: TGTGCCAGCAGCCCCCGCCGGGACGGATTCTCCTACGAGCAGTACTTC
CDR3: CASSPRRDGFSYEQYF
V: TRBV7-8
J: TRBJ2-7
D: -
size: -

DNA: TGTGCCAGCAGCGTAGAGCCCCTTAGCACAGATACGCAGTATTTT
CDR3: CASSVEPLSTDTQYF
V: TRBV9
J: TRBJ2-3
D: -
size: -

DNA: TGTGCCAGCAGCCAAGATGGCTGGGAGCCTTACACAGATACGCAGTATTTT
CDR3: CASSQDGWEPYTDTQYF
V: TRBV3-1/TRBV3-2
J: TRBJ2-3
D: -
size: -

DNA: TGTGCCTCGGGGACTGTGGGGATGACCCAGTACTTC
CDR3: CASGTVGMTQYF
V: TRBV30
J: TRBJ2-5
D: -
size: -

DNA: TGTGCCAGCAGTTTGGTGCAGGGGGGTGGCTACACCTTC
CDR3: CASSLVQGGGYTF
V: TRBV27
J: TRBJ1-2
D: TRBD1
size: -

DNA: TGCGCCAGCAGCTTGGAGGTCAGGTCTAACTATGGCTACACCTTC
CDR3: CASSLEVRSNYGYTF
V: TRBV5-1
J: TRBJ1-2
D: -
size: once

DNA: TGTGCCAGCAGCGTAGGAAAGGACAGCACAGATACGCAGTATTTT
CDR3: CASSVGKDSTDTQYF
V: TRBV9
J: TRBJ2-3
D: -
size: -

DNA: TGCGCCAGCAGCCACGTCTACTCAACTAATGAAAAACTGTTTTTT
CDR3: CASSHVYSTNEKLFF
V: TRBV4-1
J: TRBJ1-4
D: -
size: -

DNA: TGTGCCAGCAGTTTAGGCTTTTGGTATGGCTACACCTTC
CDR3: CASSLGFWYGYTF
V: TRBV12-3/TRBV12-4
J: TRBJ1-2
D: -
size: -

DNA: TGTGCCATCAGTGAGAGGGACAGCTACTACGAGCAGTACTTC
CDR3: CAISERDSYYEQYF
V: TRBV10-3
J: TRBJ2-7
D: TRBD1
size: -

DNA: TGTGCCAGCAGCTTATGGGGGGGAGAAAACATTCAGTACTTC
CDR3: CASSLWGGENIQYF
V: TRBV7-6
J: TRBJ2-4
D: TRBD2
size: once

DNA: TGCAGCGTTGGGGGCAGGGCTGGGAATGAGCAGTTCTTC
CDR3: CSVGGRAGNEQFF
V: TRBV29-1
J: TRBJ2-1
D: -
size: -

DNA: TGTGCCAGCAGCCCGACCGAAGAGACCCAGTACTTC
CDR3: CASSPTEETQYF
V: TRBV7-2
J: TRBJ2-5
D: -
size: -

DNA: TGCAGCGTTGATAGACAGGGTACTGGCTACACCTTC
CDR3: CSVDRQGTGYTF
V: TRBV29-1
J: TRBJ1-2
D: TRBD1
size: -

DNA: TGTGCCAGCAGTTTAGCACTAGCGAGCTACGAGCAGTACTTC
CDR3: CASSLALASYEQYF
V: TRBV28
J: TRBJ2-7
D: TRBD2
size: -

DNA: TGTGCCAGCCGGGCGGGGATAGCGGGAGTACCAGATACGCAGTATTTT
CDR3: CASRAGIAGVPDTQYF
V: TRBV21-1
J: TRBJ2-3
D: -
size: -

DNA: TGTGCCAGCAGCTTCGGGACAGGAAACTATGGCTACACCTTC
CDR3: CASSFGTGNYGYTF
V: TRBV7-9
J: TRBJ1-2
D: TRBD1
size: -

DNA: TGTGCCTGGAGAAGGGGACCGACCTACGAGCAGTACTTC
CDR3: CAWRRGPTYEQYF
V: TRBV30
J: TRBJ2-7
D: -
size: -

DNA: TGTGCCAGCAGCGCGACCGGGACAGGGCTAGAGACCCAGTACTTC
CDR3: CASSATGTGLETQYF
V: TRBV9
J: TRBJ2-5
D: TRBD1
size: few

DNA: TGTGCCAGCAGAACTTACTCCCCGATAATGGAAGCTTTCTTT
CDR3: CASRTYSPIMEAFF
V: TRBV3-1/TRBV3-2
J: TRBJ1-1
D: -
size: -

DNA: TGTGCCAGCAGTGTCGCTTTCACAGATACGCAGTATTTT
CDR3: CASSVAFTDTQYF
V: TRBV2
J: TRBJ2-3
D: -
size: -

DNA: TGTGCCATCGCGTACCCCGCGGGTAGCGGGATTTATTCCGATGAGCAGTTCTTC
CDR3: CAIAYPAGSGIYSDEQFF
V: TRBV27
J: TRBJ2-1
D: TRBD2
size: once

DNA: TGCGCCAGCAGTTCCGGGACTGGCTTCTTCGGGGAGCTGTTTTTT
CDR3: CASSSGTGFFGELFF
V: TRBV10-2
J: TRBJ2-2
D: -
size: -

DNA: TGTGCCAGCAGTTACGATAAAGGGAACGGCTACACCTTC
CDR3: CASSYDKGNGYTF
V: TRBV6-5
J: TRBJ1-2
D: -
size: -